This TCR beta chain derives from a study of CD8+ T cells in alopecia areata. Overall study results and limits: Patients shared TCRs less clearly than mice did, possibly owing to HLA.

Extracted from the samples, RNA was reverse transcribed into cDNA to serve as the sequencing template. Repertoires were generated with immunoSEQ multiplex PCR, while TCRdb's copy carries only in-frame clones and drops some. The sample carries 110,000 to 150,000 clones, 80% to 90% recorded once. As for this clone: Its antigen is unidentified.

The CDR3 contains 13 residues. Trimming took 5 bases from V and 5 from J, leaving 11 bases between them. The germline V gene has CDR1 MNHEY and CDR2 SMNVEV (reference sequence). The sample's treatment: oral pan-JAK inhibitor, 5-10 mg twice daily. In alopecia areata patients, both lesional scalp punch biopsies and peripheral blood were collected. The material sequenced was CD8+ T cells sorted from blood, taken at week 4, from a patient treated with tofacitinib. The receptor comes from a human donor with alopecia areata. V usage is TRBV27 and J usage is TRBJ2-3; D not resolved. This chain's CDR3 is CASSPGGEDTQYF. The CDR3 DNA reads TGTGCCAGCAGTCCGGGTGGAGAAGATACGCAGTATTTT.